Below are 16 T cell receptor beta chains sequenced from a single sample in a study of response to subunit inactivated influenza vaccine. Via MiXCR, TCRdb re-called the RT-PCR reads, giving one row per CDR3 protein. The sample contains about 650,000 distinct CDR3 sequences, less than 20% of which appear only once. The sequences come from PBMCs from blood, collected approximately 12 days after vaccination. The receptors stem from a man aged 50 to 60 who received an inactivated influenza vaccine.

Many counts were recorded for this clonotype. The chain links TRBV20-1 to TRBJ2-1, with D possibly matching TRBD2 (5 bases). Germline CDR1 is DFQATT and CDR2 is SNEGSKA (reference sequence). Trimming pared 1 base from V and 10 bases from J, leaving 17 bases between. The CDR3 runs 14 residues. The CDR3 DNA is TGCAGTGCTAGAGGGGTGACAATCGGGATGGAGCAGTTCTTC. It translates to CSARGVTIGMEQFF.

This clonotype has a handful of counts. V usage is TRBV6-5 and J usage is TRBJ1-1; 7 bases fit TRBD1. This CDR3 spans 15 amino acids. Germline V gene sequence: CDR1 MNHEY, CDR2 SVGAGI. V trimming: 4 bases; J trimming: 4 bases; junction bases outside the gene matches: 9. The CDR3 DNA follows: TGTGCCAGCAGTTCAGACAGGGCTTTTGTCACTGAAGCTTTCTTT. Amino acid sequence: CASSSDRAFVTEAFF.

The chain carries TRBV12-3 or TRBV12-4 and TRBJ1-6, with a possible D match to TRBD1 (6 bases). The CDR3 extends over 13 amino acids. V dropped 10 bases and J dropped 5 bases, with 12 bases sitting between them. The CDR3 nucleotides read TGTGCCACCGCGGACAGCGATAATTCACCCCTCCACTTT. It is translated as CATADSDNSPLHF.

The gene calls are TRBV10-3 and TRBJ2-3; D may match TRBD1 or TRBD2 (6 bases each). Trimming cost V 2 bases and J 2 bases, with 14 bases left between them. Germline V gives CDR1 ENHRY, CDR2 SYGVKD. This CDR3 region has 16 residues. The CDR3 is CAISEEGGPSTDTQYF. The CDR3 nucleotides read TGTGCCATCAGTGAGGAGGGGGGCCCTTCCACAGATACGCAGTATTTT.

This clonotype was detected a few times. V and J are TRBV12-3 or TRBV12-4 and TRBJ2-5; tentatively, D is TRBD2 (5 bases). Trimming left V 4 bases short and J 5 bases short, with 11 bases between. The CDR3 spans 13 residues. The CDR3 nucleotides are TGTGCCAGCAGTTCGAGGGCCTGGGAGACCCAGTACTTC. This sequence encodes CASSSRAWETQYF.

This sequence joins TRBV7-2 and TRBJ1-2; the D is unclear. The CDR3 length is 16 residues. V was pared by 2 bases and J by 0 bases, with 13 bases between. Germline V lookup: CDR1 SGHTA, CDR2 FQGNSA. The CDR3 DNA is TGTGCCAGCAGCTTATCTTGGGCCGGAACTAACTATGGCTACACCTTC. This gives the protein CASSLSWAGTNYGYTF. The whole variable domain, remainder taken from reference TRBV7-2 and TRBJ1-2, is GAGVSQSPSNKVTEKGKDVELRCDPISGHTALYWYRQSLGQGLEFLIYFQGNSAPDKSGLPSDRFSAERTGGSVSTLTIQRTQQEDSAVYLCASSLSWAGTNYGYTFGSGTRLTVV.

This clonotype has a single count. The chain combines TRBV12-3 or TRBV12-4 with TRBJ2-2; 8 bases are a match to TRBD2. The J segment lost 6 bases and the V segment lost 7 bases, leaving 10 bases of the junction unmatched. There are 15 residues in the CDR3. CDR3 DNA sequence: TGTGCCAGCATCCTTAGCGGGGAGAGTCCCGGGGAGCTGTTTTTT. This codes for CASILSGESPGELFF.

The chain joins TRBV4-2 to TRBJ2-7; no clear D gene. Germline CDR1 is LGHNA and CDR2 is YNFKEQ. The ends were cut back, 0 bases at V and 2 bases at J, with 11 bases in the middle. This CDR3 has 15 residues. CDR3 amino acids: CASSQEGQSPYEQYF. CDR3 coding DNA: TGTGCCAGCAGCCAAGAGGGCCAGTCCCCCTACGAGCAGTACTTC.

The V gene is TRBV20-1, the J gene TRBJ2-7; 9 positions agree with TRBD1. The trim removed 3 bases at V and 0 bases at J, leaving 6 bases unmatched. This CDR3 region has 15 residues. Germline V CDR1 and CDR2: DFQATT, SNEGSKA (reference sequence). CDR3 sequence: CSARPGQGFSYEQYF. DNA of the CDR3: TGCAGTGCTAGGCCGGGACAGGGCTTCTCCTACGAGCAGTACTTC.

This chain connects TRBV12-3 or TRBV12-4 to TRBJ2-3; weak D call: TRBD2 (5 bases). V was clipped by 7 bases and J by 6 bases, with 17 bases between them. There are 14 residues in the CDR3. The CDR3 here is CASTHLRDKDTQYF. In DNA, the CDR3 is TGTGCCAGCACCCACCTGAGGGATAAGGATACGCAGTATTTT.

This clonotype has ten or more counts. CDR3 protein: CASTNEPSRTDTQYF. DNA of the CDR3: TGCGCCAGCACCAACGAACCCTCGCGAACAGATACGCAGTATTTT. The V call is TRBV5-1, the J call TRBJ2-3; D not resolved. The CDR3 is 15 residues long. V lost 6 bases, J lost 3 bases, and 17 bases lay in between. Germline-derived CDR1 and CDR2 are SGHRS and YFSETQ.

The chain couples TRBV4-3 to TRBJ2-6; 7 positions match TRBD2. The V gene end was trimmed by 3 bases and the J gene end by 0 bases; junction bases not matched to a gene: 14. The CDR3 runs to 20 residues. Germline V lookup: CDR1 LGHNA, CDR2 YSLEER. The CDR3 here is CASSQVAGARIFSGANVLTF. As DNA, the CDR3 is TGCGCCAGCAGCCAGGTAGCGGGCGCCCGGATATTCTCTGGGGCCAACGTCCTGACTTTC.

The table lists this clonotype with a few counts. DNA of the CDR3: TGTGCCAGCAGTTTTCGACAGGGGGCTGGAGATACGCAGTATTTT. It translates to CASSFRQGAGDTQYF. V usage is TRBV28 and J usage is TRBJ2-3, with 10 bases lining up with TRBD1. Trimming removed 3 bases from V and 5 bases from J; junction bases left unmatched: 5. The V gene's germline CDR1 is MDHEN and CDR2 SYDVKM. CDR3 size: 15 residues.

This clonotype came up a few times. The chain carries TRBV18 and TRBJ2-7, with D uncertain. Trimming took off 3 bases at V and 6 bases at J, with 6 bases between the two ends. The CDR3 length is 11 residues. Germline lookup yields CDR1 KGHSH and CDR2 LQKENI. CDR3 sequence: CASSPGREQYF. The CDR3 DNA follows: TGTGCCAGCTCACCCGGCCGCGAGCAGTACTTC.

This clonotype was found a few times. V is TRBV15 and J is TRBJ2-1; D may correspond to TRBD1 or TRBD2 (5 bases each). Germline V CDR1 and CDR2: LNHNV, YYDKDF (reference sequence). Trimming stripped 4 bases from V and 9 bases from J, with 16 bases between. CDR3 length: 14 amino acids. The CDR3 loop reads CATSTTRGGLEQFF. CDR3 in DNA: TGTGCCACCAGCACAACAAGGGGTGGACTTGAGCAGTTCTTC.

This clonotype appeared many times. V is TRBV4-3 and J is TRBJ1-6; TRBD1 might be the D (5 bases). V was trimmed by 0 bases and J by 10 bases, leaving 13 bases between them. This CDR3 is built from 15 residues. Germline loops: CDR1 LGHNA, CDR2 YSLEER. The CDR3: CASSQDMSGRSPLHF. CDR3 bases: TGCGCCAGCAGCCAAGATATGTCAGGGCGGTCACCCCTCCACTTT.